A single sample is the source of the 30 T cell receptor beta chains below, sequenced in a study of T cell responses to AZD1222 COVID-19 vaccine. Assay: immunoSEQ multiplex PCR; the TCRdb copy retains only in-frame clones and omits some. The sample includes roughly 77,000 clones, about nine tenths seen only once; the top ten take 3% to 3.5%. The starting material was peripheral blood, obtained 28 days after the second AZD1222 dose. All receptors derive from an adult who received the AZD1222 COVID-19 vaccine.

The CDR3 DNA reads TGTGCCAGCAGCGACGGGACACCCTACGAGCAGTACTTC. Amino acid sequence: CASSDGTPYEQYF. J is TRBJ2-7 and V is TRBV3-1 (or the pseudogene TRBV3-2), with a possible D match to TRBD1 (6 bases). Germline assignment: CDR1 LGHDT and CDR2 YNNKEL (reference sequence). This CDR3 is 13 amino acids long. The V end was cut by 5 bases, the J end by 2 bases, with 10 bases between.

This sequence joins TRBV29-1 and TRBJ1-1, with D perhaps TRBD1 (5 bases). Germline assignment: CDR1 SQVTM and CDR2 ANQGSEA. This CDR3 region has 11 residues. CDR3 sequence: CGGAGNTEAFF. The CDR3 DNA sequence: TGCGGTGGGGCAGGGAACACTGAAGCTTTCTTT.

The rearrangement joins TRBV4-2 to TRBJ1-1, with unresolved D. The CDR3 totals 16 residues. V lost 0 bases and J lost 0, with 11 bases in between. The germline CDR1 and CDR2 sequences are LGHNA and YNFKEQ. Here the CDR3 reads CASSQELGGLNTEAFF. The CDR3 nucleotides read TGTGCCAGCAGCCAAGAGCTCGGAGGGTTGAACACTGAAGCTTTCTTT.

The chain recombines TRBV7-6 with TRBJ1-5, with 7 bases fitting TRBD1. CDR1 and CDR2 (germline): SGHVS, FNYEAQ. The CDR3 extends over 14 amino acids. J was trimmed by 3 bases and V by 5 bases; bases with no gene match: 4. The CDR3 sequence is CASSTGVANQPQHF. The DNA for the CDR3 is TGTGCCAGCAGCACAGGGGTGGCCAATCAGCCCCAGCATTTT.

The chain couples TRBV6-2 or TRBV6-3 to TRBJ2-3, with TRBD2 as a possible D gene (6 bases). The V end was cut by 5 bases, the J end by 4 bases, with 16 bases between. Germline-derived CDR1 and CDR2 are MNHEY and SVGEGT. CDR3 size: 15 residues. Written as DNA, the CDR3 is TGTGCCAGCAGTAGGAGCGGGCCTTGGGCAGATACGCAGTATTTT. Encoded protein: CASSRSGPWADTQYF.

This chain joins TRBV9 and TRBJ2-7, with D possibly being TRBD1 or TRBD2 (5 bases each). Germline CDR1 SGDLS, CDR2 YYNGEE. V was pared by 0 bases and J by 3 bases, with 16 bases between. The CDR3 contains 16 residues. Here the CDR3 reads CASSVEGTAGNYEQYF. CDR3 coding DNA: TGTGCCAGCAGCGTAGAGGGGACGGCCGGGAACTACGAGCAGTACTTC.

This clone was counted once. The CDR3 loop reads CASSRFFDYGYTF. The CDR3 coding sequence is TGCGCCAGCAGCCGGTTTTTTGACTATGGCTACACCTTC. V usage is TRBV5-1 and J usage is TRBJ1-2; D not certain. Germline V gives CDR1 SGHRS, CDR2 YFSETQ. Trimming cost V 4 bases and J 3 bases, with 10 bases left between them. This CDR3 comprises 13 residues.

CDR3 sequence: CASSKGTGDYTEAFF. The CDR3 bases are TGTGCCAGCAGCAAAGGGACAGGGGACTACACTGAAGCTTTCTTT. V gene TRBV11-3 combines with J gene TRBJ1-1; 10 positions match TRBD1. The CDR3 totals 15 residues. Trimming removed 5 bases from V and 3 bases from J; junction bases left unmatched: 6. The germline V gene encodes CDR1 SGHNT and CDR2 YENEEA.

The rearrangement joins TRBV7-8 to TRBJ2-1; 12 positions match TRBD2. CDR1 SGHVS and CDR2 FQNEAQ come from the germline V gene. This CDR3 has 19 residues. V gave up 5 bases and J gave up 6 bases; unmatched junction bases: 17. The CDR3 sequence is CASSLTASGRAGGANEQFF. Here the CDR3 DNA reads TGTGCCAGCAGCCTAACCGCTAGCGGGAGGGCCGGAGGGGCCAATGAGCAGTTCTTC.

This clone was seen a single time. The chain employs TRBV2 and TRBJ1-6; D is ambiguous. Germline values: CDR1 SNHLY, CDR2 FYNNEI. Trimming removed 6 bases from V and 7 bases from J, with 19 bases in between. The CDR3 loop spans 16 amino acids. The CDR3 sequence: CASSSDGPYGNSPLHF. CDR3 in DNA: TGTGCCAGCAGCTCGGACGGCCCCTATGGGAATTCACCCCTCCACTTT. The full variable domain, its missing parts supplied by reference TRBV2 and TRBJ1-6, is EPEVTQTPSHQVTQMGQEVILRCVPISNHLYFYWYRQILGQKVEFLVSFYNNEISEKSEIFDDQFSVERPDGSNFTLKIRSTKLEDSAMYFCASSSDGPYGNSPLHFGNGTRLTVT.

The genes are TRBV12-3 or TRBV12-4 and TRBJ1-6, with a tentative D call TRBD1 (5 bases). The V gene lost 3 bases and the J gene lost 11 bases, with 8 bases spanning the gap. The length of the CDR3 is 12 residues. CDR3 protein: CASSLVGAPLHF. As DNA, the CDR3 is TGTGCCAGCAGTTTGGTGGGGGCACCCCTCCACTTT.

This sequence joins TRBV20-1 and TRBJ2-7; a weak D match, TRBD2 (7 bases). Trimming shortened V by 3 bases and J by 4 bases, and 13 bases separated the two germline ends. The germline gives CDR1 DFQATT, CDR2 SNEGSKA (reference sequence). The CDR3 sequence is 13 residues long. CDR3 nucleotides: TGCAGTGCTAGTGACGGGGGGCTTTACGAGCAGTACTTC. Translated: CSASDGGLYEQYF.

This chain links TRBV11-3 with TRBJ1-2; the D is unclear. The CDR3 loop spans 14 amino acids. Germline lookup yields CDR1 SGHNT and CDR2 YENEEA. With 1 base removed from V and 4 bases from J, the gap between germline ends came to 10 bases. CDR3 DNA: TGTGCCAGCAGCTTAGGGGCAGCGAGCTATGGCTACACCTTC. Encoded protein: CASSLGAASYGYTF.

CDR3 sequence: CASSPPGDSYEQYF. CDR3 in DNA: TGTGCCAGCAGTCCCCCTGGCGACAGCTACGAGCAGTACTTC. The chain is built from TRBV2 and TRBJ2-7; a weak D match, TRBD1 (5 bases). The V and J ends lost 5 bases and 3 bases respectively, with 14 bases between them. Germline lookup yields CDR1 SNHLY and CDR2 FYNNEI. This CDR3 region has 14 residues.

V usage is TRBV7-9 and J usage is TRBJ1-1, with D hard to call. The CDR3 has 13 residues. V lost 5 bases and J lost 1, with 8 bases in between. Germline CDR1 and CDR2: SEHNR and FQNEAQ (reference sequence). In nucleotides, the CDR3 is TGTGCCAGCAGCCCTTCGAAGAACACTGAAGCTTTCTTT. Protein: CASSPSKNTEAFF.

The chain carries TRBV30 and TRBJ2-1; D possibly corresponds to TRBD1 (7 bases). CDR1 GTSNPN and CDR2 SVGIG come from the germline V gene (reference sequence). The CDR3 runs to 15 residues. V lost 2 bases to trimming and J lost 8 bases, with 19 bases between them. CDR3 residues: CAWSPWRGQTDEQFF. The CDR3 region has the DNA TGTGCCTGGAGTCCCTGGAGGGGGCAAACGGATGAGCAGTTCTTC. Drawing the rest from reference TRBV30 and TRBJ2-1, the complete variable domain is SQTIHQWPATLVQPVGSPLSLECTVEGTSNPNLYWYRQAAGRGLQLLFYSVGIGQISSEVPQNLSASRPQDRQFILSSKKLLLSDSGFYLCAWSPWRGQTDEQFFGPGTRLTVL.

CDR3: CASTRDLLYGYTF. In DNA, the CDR3 is TGTGCCAGCACTCGGGACCTTCTCTATGGCTACACCTTC. The chain recombines TRBV12-3 or TRBV12-4 with TRBJ1-2, with D possibly TRBD1 on 5 matching bases. This CDR3 contains 13 residues. The V and J ends lost 7 bases and 4 bases respectively, with 13 bases between them.

The chain recombines TRBV4-3 with TRBJ2-2, with D possibly TRBD1 on 6 matching bases. Germline CDR1 LGHNA, CDR2 YSLEER. Trimming pared 4 bases from V and 2 bases from J, leaving 11 bases between. The CDR3 is 15 residues long. The CDR3: CASSLWTENTGELFF. CDR3 sequence (DNA): TGCGCCAGCAGCCTTTGGACAGAAAACACCGGGGAGCTGTTTTTT.

The chain is built from TRBV7-9 and TRBJ1-1; 7 bases are a match to TRBD1. CDR1 is SEHNR, CDR2 FQNEAQ, per germline (reference sequence). The V and J ends lost 5 bases and 12 bases, in that order; junction bases with no gene match: 9. CDR3 length: 12 residues. The CDR3: CASSPGGQGTFF. The CDR3 region has the DNA TGTGCCAGCAGCCCAGGGGGGCAGGGGACTTTCTTT.

The chain recombines TRBV4-2 with TRBJ2-7; 11 bases are a match to TRBD2. CDR1 and CDR2 (germline): LGHNA, YNFKEQ. Trimming took 3 bases from V and 6 from J; bases not matched to a gene: 13. CDR3 length: 17 amino acids. Here the CDR3 reads CASSQGDGSSGRTEQYF. The CDR3 DNA follows: TGTGCCAGCAGCCAGGGGGACGGGTCTAGCGGGAGGACCGAGCAGTACTTC.

This clone was picked up one time. The same CDR3 arises from other DNA sequences in this sample as well. The chain has TRBV3-1 (or the pseudogene TRBV3-2) and TRBJ1-3; D is undetermined. V lost 1 base to trimming and J lost 0 bases, with 4 bases between them. CDR1 and CDR2 (germline): LGHDT, YNNKEL (reference sequence). The CDR3 consists of 14 residues. CDR3 protein: CASSQGGSGNTIYF. CDR3 nucleotide sequence: TGTGCCAGCAGCCAAGGGGGCTCTGGAAACACCATATATTTT.

J is TRBJ1-5 and V is TRBV6-2 or TRBV6-3; TRBD1 matches 10 bases. Germline V gives CDR1 MNHEY, CDR2 SVGEGT. Losses at the gene ends were 5 bases for V and 5 bases for J; bases not matched to a gene: 12. The CDR3 runs 17 residues. CDR3 region: CASSPRTGGPLYQPQHF. The CDR3 nucleotides are TGTGCCAGCAGTCCACGGACAGGGGGACCCCTTTATCAGCCCCAGCATTTT.

The chain is built from TRBV10-3 and TRBJ2-7; 7 bases are shared with TRBD2. This CDR3 is built from 15 residues. J was trimmed by 1 base and V by 0 bases; bases with no gene match: 3. CDR1 is ENHRY and CDR2 is SYGVKD in the germline V gene. The CDR3 loop reads CAISESAGESYEQYF. CDR3 coding DNA: TGTGCCATCAGTGAGTCGGCGGGAGAGTCCTACGAGCAGTACTTC.

CDR3 bases: TGTGCCAGCACCTTTGACGGCGTCGACACCTTC. Translated, it gives CASTFDGVDTF. The V call is TRBV7-9, the J call TRBJ1-2; no clear D. The germline CDR1 and CDR2 sequences are SEHNR and FQNEAQ (reference sequence). V lost 7 bases, J lost 12 bases, and 15 bases lay in between. CDR3 length: 11 residues.

The rearrangement uses TRBV3-1 (or the pseudogene TRBV3-2) and TRBJ1-3; D is unresolved. This CDR3 comprises 16 residues. In germline, CDR1 is LGHDT, CDR2 YNNKEL (reference sequence). Trimming took off 0 bases at V and 0 bases at J, with 9 bases between the two ends. The CDR3 DNA reads as TGTGCCAGCAGCCAAGAGGTTTTCAGCTCTGGAAACACCATATATTTT. It codes for CASSQEVFSSGNTIYF.

V usage is TRBV19 and J usage is TRBJ2-3; 10 positions agree with TRBD2. V gave up 8 bases and J gave up 4 bases; unmatched junction bases: 6. The CDR3 is 14 amino acids. CDR1 and CDR2 from the germline V gene are LNHDA and SQIVND (reference sequence). The CDR3 DNA reads TGTGCCAGTGCAGGGACTAGCGAATCAGATACGCAGTATTTT. It translates to CASAGTSESDTQYF.

CDR3 residues: CASSPLEGSSYEQYF. CDR3 bases: TGTGCCAGCAGCCCCCTCGAGGGGAGCTCCTACGAGCAGTACTTC. The chain joins TRBV7-8 to TRBJ2-7, with D possibly called TRBD1 or TRBD2 (5 bases each). V was clipped by 5 bases and J by 0 bases, with 14 bases between them. The CDR3 covers 15 residues. Looked up from germline, CDR1 is SGHVS and CDR2 is FQNEAQ.

The rearrangement joins TRBV3-1 (or the pseudogene TRBV3-2) to TRBJ1-2, with D perhaps matching TRBD1 (6 bases). Looked up from germline, CDR1 is LGHDT and CDR2 is YNNKEL (reference sequence). The CDR3 is made up of 13 amino acids. With 6 bases removed from V and 8 bases from J, the gap between germline ends came to 16 bases. The CDR3, as DNA: TGTGCCAGCAGTCAGTCACAGGGTAGAGGCTACACCTTC. Encoded protein: CASSQSQGRGYTF.

This rearrangement joins TRBV4-3 to TRBJ2-1, with 7 bases aligning to TRBD2. Trimming removed 2 bases from V and 0 bases from J; junction bases left unmatched: 7. The CDR3 covers 17 residues. Germline V gene sequence: CDR1 LGHNA, CDR2 YSLEER. CDR3: CASSQRPLAVSYNEQFF. As DNA, the CDR3 is TGCGCCAGCAGCCAACGCCCGCTAGCGGTCTCCTACAATGAGCAGTTCTTC.

The J gene is TRBJ1-4, the V gene TRBV30; no definite D call. Germline V gene sequence: CDR1 GTSNPN, CDR2 SVGIG (reference sequence). The CDR3 spans 13 residues. Trimming cost V 3 bases and J 4 bases, with 9 bases left between them. DNA for the CDR3: TGTGCCTGGAGCCCGGGGAGTAATGAAAAACTGTTTTTT. This codes for CAWSPGSNEKLFF.